One sample yielded the 11 T cell receptor beta chains listed below, sequenced in a study of tumor and adjacent non-tumor tissue in lung cancer. No cell sorting was done before RNA was extracted from the tissue. The library came from three nested PCR rounds adapted from ARM-PCR protocols. One entry per CDR3 protein, called by TCRdb with MiXCR from the multiplex PCR reads. Here the sample spans under 95,000 distinct CDR3 sequences, around 64% being singletons. The material sequenced was lung tumor tissue. The receptor set was obtained from a man aged 60 to 75 with non-small cell lung cancer.

On this clonotype: This likely comes from a read error, as the CDR3 has no conserved phenylalanine or tryptophan at its end. The J gene is TRBJ2-4, the V gene TRBV29-1, with D unresolved. The germline CDR1 and CDR2 sequences are SQVTM and ANQGSEA. Trimming removed 6 bases at V and 1 base at J, with 13 bases between. The CDR3 runs to 14 residues. CDR3 sequence (DNA): TGCAGCGTCAGGCTGGTCCTTGCCAAAAACATTCAGTACATC. Translation: CSVRLVLAKNIQYI.

This rearrangement joins TRBV5-6 to TRBJ2-7; a possible D gene is TRBD1 (5 bases). Germline loops: CDR1 SGHDT, CDR2 YYEEEE. This CDR3 region has 15 residues. The V end was cut by 8 bases, the J end by 3 bases, with 21 bases between. CDR3 residues: CASSRGGTGDYEQYF. Here the CDR3 DNA reads TGTGCCAGTAGCCGTGGCGGAACAGGTGACTACGAGCAGTACTTC.

In this sample, this clonotype turned up once. A junction boundary mismatches the germline segment, possibly from a read error. The chain recombines TRBV20-1 with TRBJ2-5; 10 bases are a match to TRBD1. This CDR3 has 13 residues. Germline V gene sequence: CDR1 DFQATT, CDR2 SNEGSKA (reference sequence). The CDR3 region is CSLRDRGQETQYF. CDR3 sequence (DNA): TGCAGCTTACGGGACAGGGGCCAAGAGACCCAGTACTTT.

To note about this clonotype: A junction boundary mismatches the germline segment, possibly from a read error. The chain carries TRBV4-1 and TRBJ1-4, with no clear D. Per germline, CDR1 MGHRA and CDR2 YSYEKL. The CDR3 totals 15 residues. CDR3 coding DNA: TGCACCAGCAGGCGGAACCCTACCGGCGATGAAAAACTGTTTTTT. Translating gives CTSRRNPTGDEKLFF.

To note about this clonotype: No conserved phenylalanine or tryptophan is present at the end of the CDR3, so a read error is the likely explanation. V and J are TRBV7-9 and TRBJ2-3, with 7 bases matching TRBD2. After removal of 10 bases from V and 4 bases from J, the junction contained 14 bases not matched to a gene. CDR1 SEHNR and CDR2 FQNEAQ come from the germline V gene (reference sequence). CDR3 size: 15 residues. This CDR3 is CATSRGGGRSDTQYY. The DNA of the CDR3 is TGTGCCACCTCCCGAGGTGGCGGGAGATCAGATACGCAGTATTAT.

Comment on this clonotype: Possible read error: a much larger clone is one base away. The chain couples TRBV5-1 to TRBJ2-5, with D perhaps TRBD1 (5 bases). The CDR3 sequence is 16 residues long. Germline assignment: CDR1 SGHRS and CDR2 YFSETQ. CDR3 loop: CASSLNGHPTGETRYF. CDR3 bases: TGCGCCAGCAGCTTGAATGGACACCCAACCGGAGAGACCCGGTACTTC.

With regard to this clonotype: The conserved final phenylalanine or tryptophan is absent from the CDR3, which likely points to a read error. The chain combines TRBV29-1 with TRBJ2-1; D gene uncertain. The CDR3 contains 14 residues. Germline V gene data show CDR1 as SQVTM and CDR2 as ANQGSEA. CDR3 bases: TGCATCGCCGACACGTCAAGCTCCTACAATGAGCAGTTCTCC. Translated: CIADTSSSYNEQFS.

On this clonotype: The junction differs from germline at one of its ends, possibly a read error. V and J are TRBV14 and TRBJ1-1; D remains ambiguous. CDR1 and CDR2 from the germline V gene are SGHDN and FVKESK. The CDR3 sequence is 16 residues long. The CDR3 nucleotides read TGTACCAGCGAATCAGCAGCCGACGGGGTGAGCACTGAAGCTTTCTTT. Translating gives CTSESAADGVSTEAFF.

This clonotype was counted a few times. Sequence at one end of the junction differs from germline and may be a read error. This sequence joins TRBV4-1 and TRBJ2-7, with TRBD1 matching 9 bases. The length of the CDR3 is 16 residues. Germline CDR1 MGHRA, CDR2 YSYEKL. CDR3 nucleotide sequence: TGCGCCAGCAGGCACGCGACGGGACAGGGCTCCTATGAGCAGTACTTC. Translating gives CASRHATGQGSYEQYF.

There are a few counts of this clonotype. A much bigger clone sits one base away, suggesting this may be a read error. CDR3 in amino acids: CASSQERDSDTQYF. The CDR3 DNA sequence: TGTGCCAGCAGCCAAGAAAGGGATTCAGATACGCAGTATTTT. The gene calls are TRBV14 and TRBJ2-3; D unclear. This CDR3 region has 14 residues. Germline V gives CDR1 SGHDN, CDR2 FVKESK. V was pared by 0 bases and J by 4 bases, with 8 bases between.

This clonotype qualifies as medium-sized. This chain joins TRBV6-6 and TRBJ2-3; a possible D gene is TRBD1 (6 bases). V gave up 6 bases and J gave up 0 bases, with 19 bases separating them. Per germline, CDR1 MNHNY and CDR2 SVGAGI (reference sequence). This CDR3 region has 17 residues. CDR3 in DNA: TGTGCCAGCAGGCCATACCGGGACACGGTGAGCACAGATACGCAGTATTTT. This codes for CASRPYRDTVSTDTQYF.